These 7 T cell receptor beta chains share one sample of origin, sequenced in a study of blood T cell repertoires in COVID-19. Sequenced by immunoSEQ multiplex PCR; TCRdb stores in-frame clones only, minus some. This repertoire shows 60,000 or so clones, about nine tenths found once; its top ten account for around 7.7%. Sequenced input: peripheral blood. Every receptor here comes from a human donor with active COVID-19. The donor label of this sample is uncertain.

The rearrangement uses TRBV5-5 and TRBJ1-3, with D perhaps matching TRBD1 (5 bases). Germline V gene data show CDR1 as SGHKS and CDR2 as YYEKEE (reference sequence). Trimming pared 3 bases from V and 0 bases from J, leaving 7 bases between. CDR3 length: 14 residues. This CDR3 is CASSWGGSGNTIYF. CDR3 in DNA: TGTGCCAGCAGCTGGGGGGGCTCTGGAAACACCATATATTTT.

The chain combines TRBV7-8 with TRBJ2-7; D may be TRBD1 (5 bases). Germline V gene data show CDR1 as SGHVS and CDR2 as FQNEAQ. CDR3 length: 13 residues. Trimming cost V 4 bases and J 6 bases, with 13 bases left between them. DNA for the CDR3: TGTGCCAGCAGCTCATCGACAGACGGCGAGCAGTACTTC. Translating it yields CASSSSTDGEQYF. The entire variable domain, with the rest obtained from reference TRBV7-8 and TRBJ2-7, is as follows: GAGVSQSPRYKVAKRGQDVALRCDPISGHVSLFWYQQALGQGPEFLTYFQNEAQLDKSGLPSDRFFAERPEGSVSTLKIQRTQQEDSAVYLCASSSSTDGEQYFGPGTRLTVT.

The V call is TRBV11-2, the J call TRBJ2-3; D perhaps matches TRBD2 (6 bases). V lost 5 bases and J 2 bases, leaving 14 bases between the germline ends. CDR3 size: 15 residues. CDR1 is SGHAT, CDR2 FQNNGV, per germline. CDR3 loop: CASSPRGFYTDTQYF. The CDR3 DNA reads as TGTGCCAGCAGCCCGCGGGGATTTTACACAGATACGCAGTATTTT. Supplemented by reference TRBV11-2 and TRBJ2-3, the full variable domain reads EAGVAQSPRYKIIEKRQSVAFWCNPISGHATLYWYQQILGQGPKLLIQFQNNGVVDDSQLPKDRFSAERLKGVDSTLKIQPAKLEDSAVYLCASSPRGFYTDTQYFGPGTRLTVL.

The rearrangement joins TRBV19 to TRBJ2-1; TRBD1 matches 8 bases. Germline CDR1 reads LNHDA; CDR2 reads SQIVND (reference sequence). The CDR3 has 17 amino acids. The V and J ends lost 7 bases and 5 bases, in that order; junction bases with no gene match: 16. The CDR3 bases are TGTGCCAGTACCAAGTTAGCCGACAGGGGAATGGACAATGAGCAGTTCTTC. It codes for CASTKLADRGMDNEQFF. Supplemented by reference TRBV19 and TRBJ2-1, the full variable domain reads DGGITQSPKYLFRKEGQNVTLSCEQNLNHDAMYWYRQDPGQGLRLIYYSQIVNDFQKGDIAEGYSVSREKKESFPLTVTSAQKNPTAFYLCASTKLADRGMDNEQFFGPGTRLTVL.

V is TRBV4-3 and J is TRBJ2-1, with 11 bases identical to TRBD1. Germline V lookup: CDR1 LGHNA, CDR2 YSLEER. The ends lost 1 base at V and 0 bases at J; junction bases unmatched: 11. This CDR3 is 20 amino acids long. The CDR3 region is CASSQVKGQGAWSSYNEQFF. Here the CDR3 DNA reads TGCGCCAGCAGCCAAGTGAAAGGACAGGGGGCATGGAGCTCCTACAATGAGCAGTTCTTC.

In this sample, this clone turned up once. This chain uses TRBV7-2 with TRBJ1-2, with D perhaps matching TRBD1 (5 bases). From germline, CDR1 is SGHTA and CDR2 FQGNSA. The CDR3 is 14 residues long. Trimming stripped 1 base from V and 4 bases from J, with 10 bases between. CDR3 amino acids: CASSLGRAGYGYTF. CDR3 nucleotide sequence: TGTGCCAGCAGCTTAGGCAGGGCTGGCTATGGCTACACCTTC.

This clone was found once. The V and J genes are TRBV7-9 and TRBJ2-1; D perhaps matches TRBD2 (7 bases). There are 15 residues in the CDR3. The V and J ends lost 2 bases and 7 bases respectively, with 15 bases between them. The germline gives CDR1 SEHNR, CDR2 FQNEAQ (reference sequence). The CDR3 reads CASSLNGGPGNEQFF. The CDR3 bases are TGTGCCAGCAGCTTAAACGGGGGGCCGGGGAATGAGCAGTTCTTC.